This T cell receptor (beta chain) is from a study of cytomegalovirus exposure and HLA in healthy donors. Study in general: About 82 million unique TCRs from HLA-typed donors were held in an early release of data.

The CDR3 contains 16 residues. CDR1 is MNHEY and CDR2 is SMNVEV in the germline V gene (reference sequence). J gave up 1 base and V 5 bases, and 10 bases lay outside the gene matches. Worth noting for this clone: No antigen is known for it. Other DNA sequences in the same sample also yield this CDR3.

Study outcomes and limitations: Among the most significant clusters, several appeared linked to common viral pathogens in a later analysis. In a later analysis, at a false discovery rate of 0.05, some 15,000 TCR beta sequences were associated with HLA alleles. Cytomegalovirus-associated status was assigned to approximately 160 TCR beta chains.

Researchers ran the PCR with 60 Vbeta and 13 Jbeta primers. Sequenced by immunoSEQ multiplex PCR; TCRdb stores in-frame clones only, minus some. Of about 120,000 clones listed, roughly 80% are singletons. The specimen sequenced was PBMCs. The J gene is TRBJ2-7, the V gene TRBV27; TRBD1 agrees at 8 bases. The origin of this receptor is a woman aged 40 to 55 in good health and CMV-seropositive. CDR3 in amino acids: CASSLAHGQGSYEQYF. CDR3 nucleotide sequence: TGTGCCAGCAGTCTTGCCCATGGACAGGGTTCCTACGAGCAGTACTTC.